This T cell receptor (beta chain) was recorded in a study of blood T cell repertoires in COVID-19. Study in general: Spain, Italy and the United States supplied samples that represented acute and convalescent COVID-19.

Using immunoSEQ multiplex PCR, the repertoire was profiled, and TCRdb retains in-frame clones only, with some absent. The sample has roughly 240,000 clones, around 87% seen once. The source is a woman aged 25-40 years who had recovered from COVID-19. Source material: peripheral blood.

CDR3: CASSFAGRVSYEQYF. The CDR3 DNA sequence: TGTGCCAGCAGCTTCGCGGGGAGGGTTTCCTACGAGCAGTACTTC. This chain links TRBV5-6 with TRBJ2-7; the match to TRBD2 covers 7 bases. CDR1 is SGHDT, CDR2 YYEEEE, per germline. The V gene end was trimmed by 2 bases and the J gene end by 1 base; junction bases not matched to a gene: 6. CDR3 length equals 15 residues.